This record covers a single T cell receptor beta chain. By share, this clonotype ranks as medium-sized (0.01 to 0.1%). There is no known antigen for this receptor. Nothing much larger sits one base from this clone, and base qualities are not available. Sequencing instrument: Illumina MiSeq. TCRdb reprocessed the public reads (quality trimming at Q25 with fastp, clone calling with MiXCR) and kept in-frame beta chains. Every distinct CDR3 protein forms one entry, paired with its most common genes and DNA. The table for this sample lists about 4,900 distinct CDR3 sequences; 8.1% of them were counted only once. 8.7% of the sample belongs to the ten largest clones. This sample is part of a study. Inclusive of the bounding cysteine and phenylalanine, the CDR3 is 15 residues long. Only CDR3 DNA remains: 45 bases, in frame from the first base. The junction shows trimming of 3 bases on V and 4 bases on J, plus 18 bases between the germline ends. Taken from the germline V gene (reference sequence), the CDR1 and CDR2 loops are DFQATT and SNEGSKA.

The chain is made from TRBV20-1 and TRBJ2-5; the D gene is perhaps TRBD2, from 6 matching bases. This receptor was taken from a human donor with rheumatoid arthritis. Specimen: CD4+ T cells from synovial fluid. Here is the DNA: TGCAGTGCTAGGGGGAAACGGACTACCCCAGAGACCCAGTACTTC. Its protein reads: CSARGKRTTPETQYF.